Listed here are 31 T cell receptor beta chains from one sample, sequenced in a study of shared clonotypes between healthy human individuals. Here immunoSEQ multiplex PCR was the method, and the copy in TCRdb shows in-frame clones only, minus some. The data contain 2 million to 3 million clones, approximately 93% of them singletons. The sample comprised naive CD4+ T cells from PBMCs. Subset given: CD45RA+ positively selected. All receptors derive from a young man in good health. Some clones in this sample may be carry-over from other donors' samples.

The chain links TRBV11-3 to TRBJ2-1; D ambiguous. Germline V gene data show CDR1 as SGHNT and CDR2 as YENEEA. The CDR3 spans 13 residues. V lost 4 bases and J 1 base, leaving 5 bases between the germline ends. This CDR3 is CASSSQSYNEQFF. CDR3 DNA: TGTGCCAGCAGCTCCCAATCCTACAATGAGCAGTTCTTC.

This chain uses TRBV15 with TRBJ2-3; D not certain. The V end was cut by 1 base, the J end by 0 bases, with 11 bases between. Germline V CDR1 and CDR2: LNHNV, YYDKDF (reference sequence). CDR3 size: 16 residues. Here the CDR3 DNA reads TGTGCCACCAGCAGAGGTCTCGGAAGTAGCACAGATACGCAGTATTTT. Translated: CATSRGLGSSTDTQYF.

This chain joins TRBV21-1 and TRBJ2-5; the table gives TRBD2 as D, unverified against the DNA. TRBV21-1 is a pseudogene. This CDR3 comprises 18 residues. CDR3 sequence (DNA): TGTGCCAGCAGCAAAGCGCTTTTGACTAGCGGGAGGGAAGAGACCCAGTACTTC. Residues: CASSKALLTSGREETQYF.

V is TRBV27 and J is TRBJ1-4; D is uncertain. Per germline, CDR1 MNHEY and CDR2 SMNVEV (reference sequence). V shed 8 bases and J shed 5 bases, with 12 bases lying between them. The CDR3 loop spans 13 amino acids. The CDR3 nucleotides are TGTGCCAGCTCCCTGAGAGCGAATGAAAAACTGTTTTTT. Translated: CASSLRANEKLFF.

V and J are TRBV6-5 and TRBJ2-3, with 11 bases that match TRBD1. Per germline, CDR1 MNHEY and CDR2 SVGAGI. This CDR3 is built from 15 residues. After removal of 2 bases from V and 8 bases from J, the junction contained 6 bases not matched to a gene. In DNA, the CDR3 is TGTGCCAGCAGTTACGGGACAGGGGGAATTGGTACGCAGTATTTT. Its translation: CASSYGTGGIGTQYF.

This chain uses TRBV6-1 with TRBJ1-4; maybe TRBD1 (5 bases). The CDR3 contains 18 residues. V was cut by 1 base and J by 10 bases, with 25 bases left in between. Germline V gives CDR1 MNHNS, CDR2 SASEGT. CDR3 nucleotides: TGTGCCAGCAGTGAAGGTGTCGCTAGTTGGACCACGGGGGGAAAACTGTTTTTT. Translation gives CASSEGVASWTTGGKLFF.

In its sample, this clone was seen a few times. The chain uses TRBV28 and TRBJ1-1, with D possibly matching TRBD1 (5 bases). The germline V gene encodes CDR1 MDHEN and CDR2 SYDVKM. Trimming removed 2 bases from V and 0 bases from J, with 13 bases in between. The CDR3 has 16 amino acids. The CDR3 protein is CASSLVRASMNTEAFF. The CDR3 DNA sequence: TGTGCCAGCAGTTTAGTCAGGGCGTCCATGAACACTGAAGCTTTCTTT.

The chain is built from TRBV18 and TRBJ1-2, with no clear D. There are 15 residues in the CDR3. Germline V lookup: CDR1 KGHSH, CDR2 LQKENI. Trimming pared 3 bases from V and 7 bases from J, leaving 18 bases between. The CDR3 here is CASSPTDESTPGYTF. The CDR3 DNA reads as TGTGCCAGCTCACCGACGGACGAGTCAACCCCTGGCTACACCTTC.

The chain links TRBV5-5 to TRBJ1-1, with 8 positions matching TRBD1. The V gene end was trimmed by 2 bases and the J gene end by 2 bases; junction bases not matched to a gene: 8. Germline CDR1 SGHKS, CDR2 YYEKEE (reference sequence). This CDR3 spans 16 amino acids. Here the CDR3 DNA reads TGTGCCAGCAGCTTCAGCCCTGGACAGGGAAACACTGAAGCTTTCTTT. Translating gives CASSFSPGQGNTEAFF.

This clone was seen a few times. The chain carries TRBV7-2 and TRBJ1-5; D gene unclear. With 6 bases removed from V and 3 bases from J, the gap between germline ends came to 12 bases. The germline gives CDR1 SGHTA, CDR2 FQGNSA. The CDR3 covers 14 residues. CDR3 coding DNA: TGTGCCAGCAGTCCCTACAACATCAATCAGCCCCAGCATTTT. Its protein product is CASSPYNINQPQHF. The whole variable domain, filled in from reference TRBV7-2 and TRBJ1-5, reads GAGVSQSPSNKVTEKGKDVELRCDPISGHTALYWYRQSLGQGLEFLIYFQGNSAPDKSGLPSDRFSAERTGGSVSTLTIQRTQQEDSAVYLCASSPYNINQPQHFGDGTRLSIL.

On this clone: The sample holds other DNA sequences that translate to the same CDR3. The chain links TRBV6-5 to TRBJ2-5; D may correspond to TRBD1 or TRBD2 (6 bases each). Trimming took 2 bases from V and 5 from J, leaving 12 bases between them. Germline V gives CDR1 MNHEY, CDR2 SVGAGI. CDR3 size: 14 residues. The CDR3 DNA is TGTGCCAGCAGTTACCTGGGGGGCGGTGAGACCCAGTACTTC. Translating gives CASSYLGGGETQYF.

CDR3 sequence: CATRSRTSSGNTIYF. The DNA for the CDR3 is TGTGCCACCCGGTCCCGGACGAGCTCTGGAAACACCATATATTTT. The chain links TRBV28 to TRBJ1-3; D is unclear. Germline values: CDR1 MDHEN, CDR2 SYDVKM. This CDR3 contains 15 residues. Trimming removed 10 bases from V and 0 bases from J, with 16 bases in between.

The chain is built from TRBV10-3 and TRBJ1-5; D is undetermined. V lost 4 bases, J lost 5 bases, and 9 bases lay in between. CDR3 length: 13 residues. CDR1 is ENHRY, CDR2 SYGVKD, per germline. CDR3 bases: TGTGCCATCAGTGGGACGGGCTATCAGCCCCAGCATTTT. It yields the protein CAISGTGYQPQHF.

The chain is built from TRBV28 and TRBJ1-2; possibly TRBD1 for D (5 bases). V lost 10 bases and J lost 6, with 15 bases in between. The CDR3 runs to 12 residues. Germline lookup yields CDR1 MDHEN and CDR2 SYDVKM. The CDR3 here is CATTGLVDGYTF. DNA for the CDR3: TGTGCCACCACAGGACTTGTCGATGGCTACACCTTC.

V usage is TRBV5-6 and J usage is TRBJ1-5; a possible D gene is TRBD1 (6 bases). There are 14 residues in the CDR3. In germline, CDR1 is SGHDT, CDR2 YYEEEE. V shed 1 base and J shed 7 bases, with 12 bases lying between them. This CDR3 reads CASSLMGALQPQHF. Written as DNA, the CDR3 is TGTGCCAGCAGCTTGATGGGGGCCTTACAGCCCCAGCATTTT.

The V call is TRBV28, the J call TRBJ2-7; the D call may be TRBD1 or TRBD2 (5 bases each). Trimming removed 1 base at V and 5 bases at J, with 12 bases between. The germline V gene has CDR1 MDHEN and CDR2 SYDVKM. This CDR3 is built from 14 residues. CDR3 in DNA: TGTGCCAGCAGTTTATTGAGGGGTCGGAACGAGCAGTACTTC. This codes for CASSLLRGRNEQYF.

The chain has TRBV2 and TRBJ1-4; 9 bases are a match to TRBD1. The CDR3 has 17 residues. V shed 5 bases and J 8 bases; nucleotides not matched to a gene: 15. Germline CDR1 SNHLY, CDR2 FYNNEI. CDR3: CASSYVPGQGGGEKLFF. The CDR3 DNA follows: TGTGCCAGCAGTTACGTCCCGGGACAGGGAGGGGGCGAAAAACTGTTTTTT.

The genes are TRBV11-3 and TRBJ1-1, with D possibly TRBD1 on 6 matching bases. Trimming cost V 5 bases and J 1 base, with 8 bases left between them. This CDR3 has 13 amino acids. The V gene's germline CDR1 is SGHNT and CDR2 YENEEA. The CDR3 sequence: CASSQDRNTEAFF. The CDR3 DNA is TGTGCCAGCAGCCAGGACAGGAACACTGAAGCTTTCTTT.

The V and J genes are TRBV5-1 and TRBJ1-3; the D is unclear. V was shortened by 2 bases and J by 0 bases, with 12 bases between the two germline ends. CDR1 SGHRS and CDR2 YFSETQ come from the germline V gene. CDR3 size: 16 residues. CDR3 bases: TGCGCCAGCAGCTTAGTCGGCAGCCCCTCTGGAAACACCATATATTTT. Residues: CASSLVGSPSGNTIYF.

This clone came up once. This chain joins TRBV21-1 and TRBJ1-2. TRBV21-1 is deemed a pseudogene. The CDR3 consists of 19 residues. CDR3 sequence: CASSANGGENRELENGYTF. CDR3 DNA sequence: TGTGCCAGCAGCGCAAACGGGGGGGAAAACAGGGAATTGGAGAATGGCTACACCTTC.

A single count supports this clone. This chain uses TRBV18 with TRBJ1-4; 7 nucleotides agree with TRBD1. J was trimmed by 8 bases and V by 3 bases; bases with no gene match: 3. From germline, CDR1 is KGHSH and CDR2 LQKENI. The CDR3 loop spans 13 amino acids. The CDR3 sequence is CASSPRQGEKLFF. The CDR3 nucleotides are TGTGCCAGCTCACCTCGACAGGGAGAAAAACTGTTTTTT.

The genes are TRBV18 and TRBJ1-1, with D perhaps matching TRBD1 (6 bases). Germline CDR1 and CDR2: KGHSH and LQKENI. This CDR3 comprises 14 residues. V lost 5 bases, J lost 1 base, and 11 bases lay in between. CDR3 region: CASSVGTPNTEAFF. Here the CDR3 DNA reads TGTGCCAGCTCAGTCGGGACACCGAACACTGAAGCTTTCTTT.

The CDR3: CASSLAGRPTGELFF. As DNA, the CDR3 is TGTGCCAGCAGCTTAGCAGGGCGCCCCACCGGGGAGCTGTTTTTT. The chain links TRBV7-2 to TRBJ2-2, with D hard to call. V was shortened by 0 bases and J by 4 bases, with 9 bases between the two germline ends. CDR1 is SGHTA and CDR2 is FQGNSA in the germline V gene. This CDR3 spans 15 amino acids. Drawing the rest from reference TRBV7-2 and TRBJ2-2, the complete variable domain is GAGVSQSPSNKVTEKGKDVELRCDPISGHTALYWYRQSLGQGLEFLIYFQGNSAPDKSGLPSDRFSAERTGGSVSTLTIQRTQQEDSAVYLCASSLAGRPTGELFFGEGSRLTVL.

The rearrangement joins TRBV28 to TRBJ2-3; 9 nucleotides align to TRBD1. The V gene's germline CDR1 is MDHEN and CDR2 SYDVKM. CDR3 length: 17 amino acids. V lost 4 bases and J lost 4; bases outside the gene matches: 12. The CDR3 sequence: CASSYRPGQGFADTQYF. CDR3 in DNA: TGTGCCAGCAGTTATAGACCGGGACAGGGTTTCGCAGATACGCAGTATTTT.

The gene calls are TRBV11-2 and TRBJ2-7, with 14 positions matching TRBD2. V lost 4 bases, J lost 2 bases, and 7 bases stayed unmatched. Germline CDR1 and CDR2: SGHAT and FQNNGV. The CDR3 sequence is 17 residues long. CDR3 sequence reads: CASSSGLAGGWAYEQYF. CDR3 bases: TGTGCCAGCAGCTCAGGACTAGCGGGAGGTTGGGCCTACGAGCAGTACTTC.

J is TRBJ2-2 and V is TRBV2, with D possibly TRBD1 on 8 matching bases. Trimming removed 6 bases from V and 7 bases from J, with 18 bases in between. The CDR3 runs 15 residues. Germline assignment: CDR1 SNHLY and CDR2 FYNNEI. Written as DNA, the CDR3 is TGTGCCAGCAGGGCGACTAGCAGGGGGCGCGGGGAGCTGTTTTTT. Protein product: CASRATSRGRGELFF.

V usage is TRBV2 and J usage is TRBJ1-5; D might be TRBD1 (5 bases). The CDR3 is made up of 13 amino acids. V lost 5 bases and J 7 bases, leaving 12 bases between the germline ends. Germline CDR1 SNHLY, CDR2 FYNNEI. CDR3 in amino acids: CASSFSGLQPQHF. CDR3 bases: TGTGCCAGCAGTTTTTCGGGGCTGCAGCCCCAGCATTTT. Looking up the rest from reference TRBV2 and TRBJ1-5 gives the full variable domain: EPEVTQTPSHQVTQMGQEVILRCVPISNHLYFYWYRQILGQKVEFLVSFYNNEISEKSEIFDDQFSVERPDGSNFTLKIRSTKLEDSAMYFCASSFSGLQPQHFGDGTRLSIL.

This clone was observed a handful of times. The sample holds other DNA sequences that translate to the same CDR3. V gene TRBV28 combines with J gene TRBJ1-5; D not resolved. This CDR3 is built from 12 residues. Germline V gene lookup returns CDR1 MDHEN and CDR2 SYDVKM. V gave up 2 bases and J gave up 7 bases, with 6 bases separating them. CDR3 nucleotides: TGTGCCAGCAGTTTAGGACGGCAGCCCCAGCATTTT. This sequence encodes CASSLGRQPQHF.

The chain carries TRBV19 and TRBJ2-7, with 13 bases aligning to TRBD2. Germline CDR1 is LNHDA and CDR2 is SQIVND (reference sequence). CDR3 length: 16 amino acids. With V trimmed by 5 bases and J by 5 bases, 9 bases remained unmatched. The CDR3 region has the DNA TGTGCCAGTAGTGTCTGGACTAGCGGGAGTTCTAACGAGCAGTACTTC. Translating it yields CASSVWTSGSSNEQYF.

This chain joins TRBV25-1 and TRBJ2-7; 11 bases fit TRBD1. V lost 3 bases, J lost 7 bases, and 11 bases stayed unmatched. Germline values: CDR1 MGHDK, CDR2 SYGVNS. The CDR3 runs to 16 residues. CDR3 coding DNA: TGTGCCAGCAGTGACTTAGCCGGACAGGGGGCGAAAGAGCAGTACTTC. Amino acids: CASSDLAGQGAKEQYF.

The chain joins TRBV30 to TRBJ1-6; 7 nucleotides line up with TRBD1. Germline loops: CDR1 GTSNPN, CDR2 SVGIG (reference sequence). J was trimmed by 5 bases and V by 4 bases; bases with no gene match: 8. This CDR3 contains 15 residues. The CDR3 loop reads CAWKGPQGDNSPLHF. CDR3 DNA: TGTGCCTGGAAGGGACCCCAGGGGGATAATTCACCCCTCCACTTT.